The 19 T cell receptor beta chains below were found in one sample sequenced in a study of glioma-infiltrating T cells. TCR alpha and beta CDR3 regions were amplified from RNA using iRepertoire nested multiplex PCR. MiXCR, applied by TCRdb to the multiplex PCR reads, yields one record per CDR3 protein. The sample lists 150,000 to 200,000 distinct CDR3 sequences; about 31% were seen once. The specimen was glioma tissue, nonneoplastic brain tissue, or PBMCs (not recorded which). These receptors all come from a human donor with low-grade glioma or glioblastoma, undergoing nonglioma brain surgery, or in good health (not recorded which).

The sample holds many counts of this clonotype. The CDR3 spells CASSLPLAGESGTDTQYF. The CDR3 DNA reads as TGTGCCAGCAGTTTACCTCTAGCGGGAGAGTCTGGCACAGATACGCAGTATTTT. The V gene is TRBV28, the J gene TRBJ2-3; 10 nucleotides match TRBD2. J was trimmed by 1 base and V by 2 bases; bases with no gene match: 9. The CDR3 is 18 residues long. Germline lookup yields CDR1 MDHEN and CDR2 SYDVKM.

Only one count was recorded for this clonotype. One junction end disagrees with the germline gene, perhaps due to a read error. The rearrangement uses TRBV25-1 and TRBJ1-5; possibly TRBD1 for D (5 bases). CDR1 and CDR2 (germline): MGHDK, SYGVNS. The CDR3 spans 14 residues. The CDR3 region has the DNA TGTGCCATCAGTGGGGCAGTGTACTATCAGCCCCAGCATTTT. It yields the protein CAISGAVYYQPQHF.

V usage is TRBV6-5 and J usage is TRBJ2-7, with TRBD1 identical over 7 bases. V lost 4 bases to trimming and J lost 5 bases; unmatched junction nucleotides: 23. From germline, CDR1 is MNHEY and CDR2 SVGAGI. This CDR3 is built from 19 residues. DNA for the CDR3: TGTGCCAGCAGTTCGACAGGGTATCAGCGGTTAAGCTCCTACAACGAGCAGTACTTC. Translating it yields CASSSTGYQRLSSYNEQYF.

This clonotype has at least ten counts. The rearrangement links TRBV12-3 or TRBV12-4 to TRBJ2-7, with D tentatively TRBD2 (6 bases). CDR3 length: 13 residues. The germline V and J ends were trimmed by 9 bases and 2 bases, with 14 bases remaining between them. In DNA, the CDR3 is TGTGCCAGTAGATCGGAGGGGCCCTACGAGCAGTACTTC. It is translated as CASRSEGPYEQYF.

For this clonotype: The junction differs from germline at one of its ends, possibly a read error. The V and J genes are TRBV27 and TRBJ1-6; 12 positions match TRBD1. CDR1 is MNHEY and CDR2 is SMNVEV in the germline V gene (reference sequence). The CDR3 contains 17 residues. The CDR3 region has the DNA TGTGCCAGTATGGGACAGGGGGCGAGCTCCTATAATTCACACCTCCACTTT. This gives the protein CASMGQGASSYNSHLHF.

This clonotype was found many times. The J gene is TRBJ1-5, the V gene TRBV3-1; D is possibly TRBD1 (5 bases). The CDR3 consists of 15 residues. The V end was cut by 0 bases, the J end by 5 bases, with 11 bases between. Germline CDR1 and CDR2: LGHDT and YNNKEL (reference sequence). The CDR3, as DNA: TGTGCCAGCAGCCAAGATGGGGGTTGGGATCAGCCCCAGCATTTT. It translates to CASSQDGGWDQPQHF.

A remark on this clonotype: A read error may be the cause here, since a much bigger clone is one base away. V gene TRBV14 combines with J gene TRBJ2-1; a possible D gene is TRBD1 (5 bases). Germline CDR1 is SGHDN and CDR2 is FVKESK. The CDR3 runs 13 residues. CDR3 sequence reads: CVSSQSGPNEQFF. As DNA, the CDR3 is TGTGTCAGCAGCCAATCAGGGCCTAATGAGCAGTTCTTC.

This clonotype was recorded many times. The chain carries TRBV27 and TRBJ2-3; D is ambiguous. This CDR3 has 14 amino acids. V was clipped by 3 bases and J by 3 bases, with 10 bases between them. CDR1 is MNHEY and CDR2 is SMNVEV in the germline V gene (reference sequence). The CDR3 DNA reads as TGTGCCAGCAGTTTCGACCGGACGACAGATACGCAGTATTTT. Translation gives CASSFDRTTDTQYF.

As concerns this clonotype: A much larger clone lies one base from this, so it may be a read error. V and J are TRBV4-2 and TRBJ2-7, with TRBD2 identical over 13 bases. After removal of 4 bases from V and 7 bases from J, the junction contained 13 bases not matched to a gene. Germline V gene lookup returns CDR1 LGHNA and CDR2 YNFKEQ. The CDR3 has 17 residues. CDR3 sequence reads: CASSLLAGGPTYNEQYF. The CDR3 bases are TGTGCCAGCAGCCTACTAGCGGGAGGGCCGACCTACAATGAGCAGTACTTC.

This clonotype was detected a few times. This sequence joins TRBV6-1 and TRBJ2-7; D unresolved. Germline CDR1 and CDR2: MNHNS and SASEGT. Trimming stripped 6 bases from V and 5 bases from J, with 14 bases between. The CDR3 has 13 amino acids. The CDR3 bases are TGTGCCAGCAGCGATAGGGTTGTCAACGAGCAGTACTTC. Amino acid sequence: CASSDRVVNEQYF.

This clonotype was seen repeatedly, ten times or more. V and J are TRBV27 and TRBJ2-1, with D unclear. The CDR3 consists of 15 residues. V lost 1 base and J 3 bases, leaving 10 bases between the germline ends. Germline V gene data show CDR1 as MNHEY and CDR2 as SMNVEV (reference sequence). The CDR3 loop is CASSLFSRSYNEQFF. The CDR3 region has the DNA TGTGCCAGCAGTTTATTCTCCAGAAGCTACAATGAGCAGTTCTTC.

Comments on this clonotype: A read error may explain this, as a much larger clone is one base away. The chain couples TRBV19 to TRBJ1-2; D possibly corresponds to TRBD1 (6 bases). The germline gives CDR1 LNHDA, CDR2 SQIVND (reference sequence). This CDR3 is built from 12 residues. The CDR3 sequence: CASKQGNYGDTF. CDR3 nucleotides: TGTGCCAGTAAACAGGGTAACTATGGCGACACCTTC.

As regards this clonotype: Since a much larger clone is just one base distant, this may be a read error. The V and J genes are TRBV29-1 and TRBJ2-7; 7 bases are a match to TRBD1. The CDR3 contains 14 residues. V gave up 2 bases and J gave up 0 bases; unmatched junction bases: 4. Germline V gives CDR1 SQVTM, CDR2 ANQGSEA. The CDR3 coding sequence is TGCAGCGTTGAACACGGGGACAGCTCCTACGAGCAGTACTTC. As protein: CSVEHGDSSYEQYF.

This clonotype has at least ten counts. The chain is built from TRBV6-1 and TRBJ2-4; 11 bases are shared with TRBD1. CDR1 is MNHNS and CDR2 is SASEGT in the germline V gene. CDR3 length: 16 residues. With V trimmed by 5 bases and J by 8 bases, 11 bases remained unmatched. The CDR3 DNA reads as TGTGCCAGCAGTTTGGACAGGGGGCCCGGTAGGGACATTCAGTACTTC. It codes for CASSLDRGPGRDIQYF.

The gene calls are TRBV30 and TRBJ1-5; possibly TRBD1 for D (6 bases). With 1 base removed from V and 7 bases from J, the gap between germline ends came to 11 bases. CDR1 GTSNPN and CDR2 SVGIG come from the germline V gene (reference sequence). The length of the CDR3 is 13 residues. The CDR3 here is CAWSAGVGQPQHF. The CDR3 DNA reads TGTGCCTGGAGTGCAGGGGTAGGACAGCCCCAGCATTTT. Complete variable domain (other parts from reference TRBV30 and TRBJ1-5): SQTIHQWPATLVQPVGSPLSLECTVEGTSNPNLYWYRQAAGRGLQLLFYSVGIGQISSEVPQNLSASRPQDRQFILSSKKLLLSDSGFYLCAWSAGVGQPQHFGDGTRLSIL.

With regard to this clonotype: A single base separates this from a much larger clone, so it may be a read error. This chain connects TRBV19 to TRBJ2-7; 11 bases fit TRBD2. CDR1 is LNHDA, CDR2 SQIVND, per germline (reference sequence). V lost 3 bases, J lost 5 bases, and 3 bases stayed unmatched. The CDR3 runs to 14 residues. CDR3 in amino acids: CASSIPGLADEQYF. The CDR3 bases are TGTGCCAGTAGTATCCCGGGACTAGCGGACGAGCAGTACTTC. Combining the CDR3 with reference TRBV19 and TRBJ2-7 gives the whole variable domain DGGITQSPKYLFRKEGQNVTLSCEQNLNHDAMYWYRQDPGQGLRLIYYSQIVNDFQKGDIAEGYSVSREKKESFPLTVTSAQKNPTAFYLCASSIPGLADEQYFGPGTRLTVT.

Notes on this clonotype: A read error may explain this, as a much larger clone is one base away. The chain has TRBV14 and TRBJ2-1; no clear D gene. Germline-derived CDR1 and CDR2 are SGHDN and FVKESK. The CDR3 has 13 residues. V shed 4 bases and J shed 12 bases, with 16 bases lying between them. CDR3 protein: CASSLGRSWGQFF. The CDR3 DNA sequence: TGTGCCAGCAGCCTTGGACGATCCTGGGGGCAGTTCTTC.

In regard to this clonotype: At one boundary the junction diverges from the germline segment, which might be a read error. The V gene is TRBV7-6, the J gene TRBJ2-1; possibly TRBD2 for D (5 bases). The CDR3 sequence is 15 residues long. The germline V gene encodes CDR1 SGHVS and CDR2 FNYEAQ. As DNA, the CDR3 is TGTGCCAGCAGCCTGGAGGCTCTCTCCCACAATGAGCAGTTCTTC. This sequence encodes CASSLEALSHNEQFF.

This clonotype occurred a few times. The chain joins TRBV12-3 or TRBV12-4 to TRBJ1-1; 7 bases match TRBD1. The V segment lost 3 bases and the J segment 1 base; nucleotides outside the gene matches: 2. The CDR3 runs 14 residues. This chain's CDR3 is CASSFYRGNTEAFF. CDR3 in DNA: TGTGCCAGCAGTTTTTACAGGGGGAACACTGAAGCTTTCTTT.